This TCR beta chain emerged from a study of cytomegalovirus exposure and HLA in healthy donors. The PCR made use of 60 Vbeta and 13 Jbeta primers. Method: immunoSEQ multiplex PCR; TCRdb's copy keeps in-frame clones and lacks some. This sample has under 200,000 clones, with around 80% found just once. V was shortened by 1 base and J by 6 bases, with 13 bases between the two germline ends. The CDR3 has 15 amino acids. Germline CDR1 reads SGHTA; CDR2 reads FQGNSA. This clone was observed a single time. The sample comprised PBMCs. The chain joins TRBV7-2 to TRBJ1-5, with a possible D match to TRBD1 (6 bases). The receptor was isolated from a man aged 35-49 years in good health and CMV-seropositive. The CDR3 nucleotides are TGTGCCAGCAGCTTAGGTGGGGGGGCAGCTCAGCCCCAGCATTTT. Translated: CASSLGGGAAQPQHF.